The 10 T cell receptor beta chains below come from one sample, sequenced in a study of blood T cell repertoires in COVID-19 (dated by TCRdb to 2018 to 2021). Libraries were constructed by the immunoSEQ multiplex PCR assay. The table was pulled from immuneACCESS by TCRdb, which kept in-frame rearrangements only. Such tables lose some clones; where checked, under half of the loss comes from unresolved V genes, and the rest has no known cause. In all, the sample holds over 200,000 clones, and nearly 90% of those were seen once. Approximately 0.8% of the sample rests with the top ten. Material for sequencing was peripheral blood. All receptors come from a woman aged 25 to 39 with acute or convalescent COVID-19.

The CDR3 spells CAWNGQGLGYGYTF. For the CDR3, the DNA is TGTGCCTGGAACGGACAGGGCCTCGGCTATGGCTACACCTTC. The chain recombines TRBV30 with TRBJ1-2, with TRBD1 matching over 8 bases. CDR1 is GTSNPN and CDR2 is SVGIG in the germline V gene (reference sequence). This CDR3 contains 14 residues. Losses at the gene ends were 4 bases for V and 4 bases for J; bases not matched to a gene: 8.

This chain connects TRBV19 to TRBJ1-1, with D possibly TRBD1 on 5 matching bases. V lost 10 bases and J 1 base, leaving 19 bases between the germline ends. Germline V gene data show CDR1 as LNHDA and CDR2 as SQIVND (reference sequence). The CDR3 sequence is 15 residues long. In nucleotides, the CDR3 is TGTGCCACCTCAAAAGCGGGACCTCGGAACACTGAAGCTTTCTTT. Translating gives CATSKAGPRNTEAFF.

The chain joins TRBV7-2 to TRBJ2-3; TRBD1 matches 9 bases. The CDR3 spans 15 residues. V was clipped by 5 bases and J by 3 bases; unmatched bases: 6. Looked up from germline, CDR1 is SGHTA and CDR2 is FQGNSA. CDR3 nucleotides: TGTGCCAGCAGCCAGGGACAGGGCAGGACAGATACGCAGTATTTT. Its translation is CASSQGQGRTDTQYF.

The CDR3 DNA sequence: TGTGCCAGCAGCTCACTAGCGGGAGGGGCGACCGGGGAGCTGTTTTTT. Translation: CASSSLAGGATGELFF. This chain uses TRBV7-8 with TRBJ2-2; 13 positions agree with TRBD2. Germline V gene data show CDR1 as SGHVS and CDR2 as FQNEAQ. The CDR3 has 16 amino acids. V lost 4 bases, J lost 5 bases, and 4 bases stayed unmatched.

This chain links TRBV12-5 with TRBJ1-5; D remains unclear. The germline V gene has CDR1 LGHNT and CDR2 FRNRAP. The V gene lost 7 bases and the J gene lost 4 bases, with 14 bases spanning the gap. The CDR3 contains 14 residues. The CDR3 nucleotides are TGTGCTAGTGCCGTCAGAGAGGGAAATCAGCCCCAGCATTTT. Its translation: CASAVREGNQPQHF.

This chain joins TRBV7-9 and TRBJ2-3, with D possibly being TRBD2 (6 bases). Deletions cut 6 bases from V and 0 bases from J, with 16 bases between. Germline CDR1 reads SEHNR; CDR2 reads FQNEAQ (reference sequence). This CDR3 is built from 16 residues. Here the CDR3 DNA reads TGTGCCAGCAGGGCGTCCGGGACTCCTAGCACAGATACGCAGTATTTT. Encoded protein: CASRASGTPSTDTQYF.

This chain joins TRBV29-1 and TRBJ2-7, with a tentative D call TRBD2 (6 bases). The germline V and J ends were trimmed by 0 bases and 3 bases, with 18 bases remaining between them. There are 16 residues in the CDR3. Germline V gene sequence: CDR1 SQVTM, CDR2 ANQGSEA. The DNA for the CDR3 is TGCAGCGTTGAAGAGTGGGGCGGGGAGATTGGCTACGAGCAGTACTTC. Translating gives CSVEEWGGEIGYEQYF.

V and J are TRBV20-1 and TRBJ2-3; 13 bases agree with TRBD2. CDR1 is DFQATT and CDR2 is SNEGSKA in the germline V gene (reference sequence). CDR3 length equals 15 residues. The V gene end was trimmed by 3 bases and the J gene end by 4 bases; junction bases not matched to a gene: 4. The CDR3 sequence is CSASRTSGSPDTQYF. The CDR3 region has the DNA TGCAGTGCTAGTAGGACTAGCGGGAGTCCAGATACGCAGTATTTT.

The gene calls are TRBV19 and TRBJ2-3, with D possibly TRBD1 on 5 matching bases. The CDR3 extends over 14 amino acids. In germline, CDR1 is LNHDA, CDR2 SQIVND (reference sequence). Trimming took off 3 bases at V and 4 bases at J, with 11 bases between the two ends. Written as DNA, the CDR3 is TGTGCCAGTAGTATCCTAGGGGTTGCAGATACGCAGTATTTT. Its protein is CASSILGVADTQYF.

The CDR3 is CASSSQGRGYTF. In nucleotides, the CDR3 is TGTGCCAGCAGCTCCCAGGGCCGTGGCTACACCTTC. This sequence joins TRBV7-3 and TRBJ1-2; a weak D match, TRBD1 (5 bases). CDR1 is SGHTA and CDR2 is FQGTGA in the germline V gene. The CDR3 extends over 12 amino acids. Trimming removed 4 bases at V and 7 bases at J, with 10 bases between.